A single sample gave rise to the 32 T cell receptor beta chains below, sequenced in a study of T cells in Graves' hyperthyroidism and ophthalmopathy. Researchers took RNA transcripts and amplified the TCR beta CDR3 regions from them. With the HTBI primer set, the TCR CDR3 went through a first round of RT-PCR. TCRdb fed the multiplex PCR reads into MiXCR, producing one record per CDR3 protein. This sample carries more than 350,000 distinct CDR3 sequences, about a sixth of them seen once, and the ten largest clones take 34%. Sample: blood. Receptors were obtained from a woman aged 30 to 39 with Graves' hyperthyroidism that later progressed to Graves' ophthalmopathy.

This clonotype has ten or more counts. The chain has TRBV2 and TRBJ1-1; D is unclear. From germline, CDR1 is SNHLY and CDR2 FYNNEI. This CDR3 has 12 residues. Trimming removed 0 bases at V and 11 bases at J, with 10 bases between. CDR3 DNA: TGTGCCAGCAGTGAAGCGAACCGGGGTGCTTTCTTT. Translation: CASSEANRGAFF.

J is TRBJ2-7 and V is TRBV14; tentatively, D is TRBD2 (5 bases). V was cut by 0 bases and J by 6 bases, with 9 bases left in between. The CDR3 covers 13 residues. Germline V gene sequence: CDR1 SGHDN, CDR2 FVKESK. The CDR3, as DNA: TGTGCCAGCAGCCAAGATGACGGGGTCGAGCAGTACTTC. It is translated as CASSQDDGVEQYF.

The chain combines TRBV27 with TRBJ1-5; 9 bases are a match to TRBD1. The CDR3 is 14 residues long. Looked up from germline, CDR1 is MNHEY and CDR2 is SMNVEV (reference sequence). V trimming: 10 bases; J trimming: 6 bases; junction bases outside the gene matches: 10. CDR3 sequence (DNA): TGTGCCACCAAGCCCGGGACAGGGATTCAGCCCCAGCATTTT. As protein: CATKPGTGIQPQHF.

At least ten counts were recorded for this clonotype. The CDR3 DNA reads TGTGCCAGCAGAGGCGGTACAGCCTATGGCTACACCTTC. This gives the protein CASRGGTAYGYTF. This sequence joins TRBV27 and TRBJ1-2; no definite D call. Germline V lookup: CDR1 MNHEY, CDR2 SMNVEV (reference sequence). The CDR3 length is 13 residues. Between the trimmed V and J ends, which lost 6 bases and 4 bases, there was a span of 12 bases.

This clonotype was detected a few times. This rearrangement joins TRBV29-1 to TRBJ2-2; maybe TRBD1 (6 bases). Germline CDR1 is SQVTM and CDR2 is ANQGSEA. This CDR3 comprises 15 residues. V shed 3 bases and J shed 4 bases, with 15 bases lying between them. The CDR3 loop is CSVEEQGVLTGELFF. DNA of the CDR3: TGCAGCGTTGAGGAACAGGGAGTTCTCACCGGGGAGCTGTTTTTT.

As concerns this clonotype: At one end, the junction sequence differs from germline, possibly due to a read error. J is TRBJ2-3 and V is TRBV11-2, with D tentatively TRBD1 or TRBD2 (6 bases each). Germline CDR1 and CDR2: SGHAT and FQNNGV. The CDR3 runs to 16 residues. CDR3 loop: CASSGGRHTSTDTQSF. The CDR3 coding sequence is TGTGCCAGCAGCGGGGGGCGACATACGAGCACAGATACGCAGTCTTTT. The full variable domain, with the rest looked up from reference TRBV11-2 and TRBJ2-3, is EAGVAQSPRYKIIEKRQSVAFWCNPISGHATLYWYQQILGQGPKLLIQFQNNGVVDDSQLPKDRFSAERLKGVDSTLKIQPAKLEDSAVYLCASSGGRHTSTDTQSFGPGTRLTVL.

This clonotype occurred many times. The chain recombines TRBV29-1 with TRBJ2-2, with D possibly being TRBD2 (6 bases). Trimming pared 7 bases from V and 2 bases from J, leaving 17 bases between. The CDR3 runs to 15 residues. The germline V gene encodes CDR1 SQVTM and CDR2 ANQGSEA. This chain's CDR3 is CSAVPPGANTGELFF. CDR3 DNA: TGCAGCGCGGTCCCTCCGGGAGCCAACACCGGGGAGCTGTTTTTT.

The table lists this clonotype with many counts. This chain links TRBV5-1 with TRBJ1-2; 7 bases fit TRBD1. V lost 0 bases to trimming and J lost 0 bases; unmatched junction nucleotides: 2. Germline CDR1 is SGHRS and CDR2 is YFSETQ. The CDR3 is 15 amino acids. The CDR3 sequence: CASSLGGTANYGYTF. The CDR3 DNA reads TGCGCCAGCAGCTTGGGGGGGACAGCTAACTATGGCTACACCTTC.

This clonotype has a count of ten or more. The chain links TRBV30 to TRBJ2-1; no clear D gene. The CDR3 has 14 residues. V lost 1 base and J 4 bases, leaving 11 bases between the germline ends. The germline CDR1 and CDR2 sequences are GTSNPN and SVGIG (reference sequence). The CDR3 here is CAWSGKAAYNEQFF. CDR3 nucleotides: TGTGCCTGGAGTGGTAAGGCGGCTTACAATGAGCAGTTCTTC.

V usage is TRBV7-9 and J usage is TRBJ1-5, with 7 nucleotides matching TRBD1. V trimming: 5 bases; J trimming: 7 bases; junction bases outside the gene matches: 5. Germline V CDR1 and CDR2: SEHNR, FQNEAQ (reference sequence). The CDR3 is 13 residues long. In DNA, the CDR3 is TGTGCCAGCAGCCCCCAGGGGGAGCAGCCCCAGCATTTT. Translating it yields CASSPQGEQPQHF.

This clonotype was counted at least ten times. The V and J genes are TRBV2 and TRBJ2-1; D perhaps matches TRBD2 (5 bases). The CDR3 extends over 17 amino acids. V was cut by 2 bases and J by 6 bases, with 20 bases left in between. Germline loops: CDR1 SNHLY, CDR2 FYNNEI. The CDR3 protein is CASSERGKRNLINEQFF. CDR3 sequence (DNA): TGTGCCAGCAGTGAAAGAGGGAAGCGGAACCTTATCAATGAGCAGTTCTTC.

In its sample, this clonotype was seen many times. J is TRBJ1-2 and V is TRBV5-6; D not certain. Trimming shortened V by 4 bases and J by 6 bases, and 16 bases separated the two germline ends. The germline V gene has CDR1 SGHDT and CDR2 YYEEEE. The CDR3 contains 14 residues. The CDR3 sequence: CASSQRVLIHGYTF. The CDR3, as DNA: TGTGCCAGCAGCCAACGAGTCTTAATACATGGCTACACCTTC. The whole variable domain, filled in from reference TRBV5-6 and TRBJ1-2, reads DAGVTQSPTHLIKTRGQQVTLRCSPKSGHDTVSWYQQALGQGPQFIFQYYEEEERQRGNFPDRFSGHQFPNYSSELNVNALLLGDSALYLCASSQRVLIHGYTFGSGTRLTVV.

This clonotype was seen a few times. The CDR3: CASSLSTSGAYNEQFF. In DNA form, the CDR3 reads TGCGCCAGCAGCTTGTCGACTAGCGGTGCCTACAATGAGCAGTTCTTC. The rearrangement uses TRBV5-1 and TRBJ2-1; TRBD2 matches at 9 bases. Germline CDR1 SGHRS, CDR2 YFSETQ. V was clipped by 1 base and J by 2 bases; unmatched bases: 4. CDR3 length: 16 residues.

This clonotype was seen repeatedly, ten times or more. This chain's CDR3 is CASSQGVDTQYF. The CDR3 region has the DNA TGTGCCAGCTCCCAGGGGGTAGATACGCAGTATTTT. The J gene is TRBJ2-3, the V gene TRBV27; 7 bases match TRBD1. The CDR3 spans 12 residues. CDR1 is MNHEY, CDR2 SMNVEV, per germline (reference sequence). V was pared by 8 bases and J by 5 bases, with 4 bases of the junction left unmatched.

This clonotype was observed many times. Written as DNA, the CDR3 is TGTGCCAGCAGTCCCGGGACATACAATGAGCAGTTCTTC. Translation gives CASSPGTYNEQFF. The chain combines TRBV27 with TRBJ2-1, with D possibly TRBD1 on 6 matching bases. Trimming cost V 5 bases and J 4 bases, with 9 bases left between them. Germline CDR1 MNHEY, CDR2 SMNVEV (reference sequence). The CDR3 totals 13 residues.

This clonotype was found many times. The V and J genes are TRBV19 and TRBJ2-1; the match to TRBD1 covers 7 bases. The CDR3 covers 14 residues. Per the germline V gene, CDR1 is LNHDA and CDR2 is SQIVND (reference sequence). The J segment lost 5 bases and the V segment lost 5 bases, leaving 6 bases of the junction unmatched. This chain's CDR3 is CASSPTGWDNEQFF. In DNA form, the CDR3 reads TGTGCCAGTAGTCCGACAGGGTGGGACAATGAGCAGTTCTTC.

In its sample, this clonotype was seen many times. This sequence joins TRBV4-1 and TRBJ2-5; 12 bases agree with TRBD2. V lost 1 base and J lost 5; bases outside the gene matches: 5. The CDR3 runs 16 residues. Looked up from germline, CDR1 is MGHRA and CDR2 is YSYEKL. The chain's CDR3 is CASSQASGRAQETQYF. DNA of the CDR3: TGCGCCAGCAGCCAAGCTAGCGGGAGGGCGCAGGAGACCCAGTACTTC.

This clonotype was counted at least ten times. This chain uses TRBV20-1 with TRBJ2-7, with D hard to call. The germline gives CDR1 DFQATT, CDR2 SNEGSKA (reference sequence). Trimming left V 4 bases short and J 3 bases short, with 13 bases between. The CDR3 has 13 residues. The CDR3 spells CSANGGKDYEQYF. The CDR3 coding sequence is TGCAGTGCTAACGGCGGAAAGGACTACGAGCAGTACTTC.

This clonotype was detected ten times or more. The chain recombines TRBV30 with TRBJ2-1; TRBD1 is a possible D gene (6 bases). Germline CDR1 GTSNPN, CDR2 SVGIG (reference sequence). This CDR3 is built from 13 residues. V lost 5 bases and J lost 3, with 11 bases in between. The CDR3 sequence: CAWAWGLYNEQFF. The DNA for the CDR3 is TGTGCCTGGGCTTGGGGGCTCTACAATGAGCAGTTCTTC.

The sample holds many counts of this clonotype. The rearrangement uses TRBV7-2 and TRBJ1-6, with unresolved D. Germline values: CDR1 SGHTA, CDR2 FQGNSA. This CDR3 region has 16 residues. V lost 6 bases and J lost 0, with 12 bases in between. Written as DNA, the CDR3 is TGTGCCAGCAGTCACGGACGGGGCTCCTATAATTCACCCCTCCACTTT. Translation gives CASSHGRGSYNSPLHF.

This clonotype was detected a few times. This rearrangement joins TRBV7-9 to TRBJ2-3; D gene unclear. Trimming shortened V by 3 bases and J by 4 bases, and 14 bases separated the two germline ends. Germline assignment: CDR1 SEHNR and CDR2 FQNEAQ (reference sequence). This CDR3 has 15 amino acids. CDR3 region: CASSLFASVADTQYF. The DNA of the CDR3 is TGTGCCAGCAGCTTGTTTGCAAGCGTCGCAGATACGCAGTATTTT. Full variable domain (remainder filled in from reference TRBV7-9 and TRBJ2-3): DTGVSQNPRHKITKRGQNVTFRCDPISEHNRLYWYRQTLGQGPEFLTYFQNEAQLEKSRLLSDRFSAERPKGSFSTLEIQRTEQGDSAMYLCASSLFASVADTQYFGPGTRLTVL.

In this sample, this clonotype turned up many times. The chain has TRBV5-6 and TRBJ2-3; 9 bases align to TRBD1. J was trimmed by 9 bases and V by 3 bases; bases with no gene match: 8. CDR1 and CDR2 (germline): SGHDT, YYEEEE. The CDR3 contains 14 residues. CDR3 sequence: CASSSRDREGTQYF. The DNA of the CDR3 is TGTGCCAGCAGCTCCCGGGACAGGGAGGGAACGCAGTATTTT.

With regard to this clonotype: One junction end does not reproduce the germline sequence, and a read error may be involved. The chain employs TRBV15 and TRBJ2-1, with 8 bases lining up with TRBD1. In germline, CDR1 is LNHNV, CDR2 YYDKDF (reference sequence). This CDR3 comprises 14 residues. This CDR3 reads CVTSSVGQGNEQFF. DNA for the CDR3: TGTGTCACCAGCAGTGTTGGACAGGGAAATGAGCAGTTCTTC. Full variable domain (outside the CDR3, taken from reference TRBV15 and TRBJ2-1): DAMVIQNPRYQVTQFGKPVTLSCSQTLNHNVMYWYQQKSSQAPKLLFHYYDKDFNNEADTPDNFQSRRPNTSFCFLDIRSPGLGDTAMYLCVTSSVGQGNEQFFGPGTRLTVL.

This clonotype appeared many times. The V and J genes are TRBV12-3 or TRBV12-4 and TRBJ1-3; unclear D gene. Trimming cost V 2 bases and J 1 base, with 15 bases left between them. This CDR3 comprises 17 residues. The CDR3 is CASSLNLGVVSGNTIYF. CDR3 bases: TGTGCCAGCAGTTTAAACCTCGGGGTCGTGTCTGGAAACACCATATATTTT.

This clonotype was counted between two and nine times. The chain uses TRBV11-2 and TRBJ2-1; 10 positions match TRBD2. Germline values: CDR1 SGHAT, CDR2 FQNNGV. J was trimmed by 4 bases and V by 5 bases; bases with no gene match: 5. This CDR3 is 15 amino acids long. CDR3 sequence reads: CASSLSSGGYNEQFF. The CDR3 bases are TGTGCCAGCAGCCTCTCTAGCGGGGGTTACAATGAGCAGTTCTTC. Full variable domain (rest looked up from reference TRBV11-2 and TRBJ2-1): EAGVAQSPRYKIIEKRQSVAFWCNPISGHATLYWYQQILGQGPKLLIQFQNNGVVDDSQLPKDRFSAERLKGVDSTLKIQPAKLEDSAVYLCASSLSSGGYNEQFFGPGTRLTVL.

The chain recombines TRBV28 with TRBJ1-5; unclear D gene. V gave up 3 bases and J gave up 6 bases, with 6 bases separating them. CDR1 is MDHEN, CDR2 SYDVKM, per germline. The CDR3 totals 12 residues. The CDR3, as DNA: TGTGCCAGCAGTTTTCCTCGTCAGCCCCAGCATTTT. This sequence encodes CASSFPRQPQHF. Variable domain in full (rest from reference TRBV28 and TRBJ1-5): DVKVTQSSRYLVKRTGEKVFLECVQDMDHENMFWYRQDPGLGLRLIYFSYDVKMKEKGDIPEGYSVSREKKERFSLILESASTNQTSMYLCASSFPRQPQHFGDGTRLSIL.

The table lists this clonotype with a few counts. This may come from a read error, since a much larger clone is one base off. The rearrangement joins TRBV12-3 or TRBV12-4 to TRBJ2-1, with TRBD1 as a possible D gene (6 bases). Deletions cut 3 bases from V and 6 bases from J, with 18 bases between. This CDR3 spans 16 amino acids. CDR3 DNA sequence: TGTGCCAGCAGTTTTACAGGGACCCTCCGGTGCAATGAGCAGTTCTTC. Its protein is CASSFTGTLRCNEQFF.

This clonotype was observed at least ten times. V and J are TRBV2 and TRBJ2-5; maybe TRBD2 (5 bases). Germline loops: CDR1 SNHLY, CDR2 FYNNEI. There are 13 residues in the CDR3. Trimming stripped 6 bases from V and 5 bases from J, with 13 bases between. CDR3 in amino acids: CASRTDPGETQYF. Here the CDR3 DNA reads TGTGCCAGCAGGACGGACCCGGGGGAGACCCAGTACTTC.

The chain is built from TRBV5-1 and TRBJ2-1; TRBD1 agrees at 11 bases. The CDR3 has 18 amino acids. The trim removed 4 bases at V and 8 bases at J, leaving 17 bases unmatched. Germline-derived CDR1 and CDR2 are SGHRS and YFSETQ. CDR3 residues: CASSTLVSGTGGGDEQFF. For the CDR3, the DNA is TGCGCCAGCAGCACTCTTGTTTCCGGGACAGGGGGTGGCGATGAGCAGTTCTTC.

The table lists this clonotype with many counts. V is TRBV6-1 and J is TRBJ1-5; D ambiguous. The CDR3 sequence is 12 residues long. V lost 0 bases and J 8 bases, leaving 5 bases between the germline ends. The germline V gene encodes CDR1 MNHNS and CDR2 SASEGT. The DNA of the CDR3 is TGTGCCAGCAGTGAAGCGAGTGAGCCCCAGCATTTT. This sequence encodes CASSEASEPQHF.

This clonotype has ten or more counts. This chain connects TRBV19 to TRBJ1-6; a possible D gene is TRBD1 (5 bases). The CDR3 runs to 15 residues. Trimming pared 8 bases from V and 0 bases from J, leaving 11 bases between. From germline, CDR1 is LNHDA and CDR2 SQIVND (reference sequence). CDR3 in amino acids: CASGGRSSYNSPLHF. CDR3 nucleotide sequence: TGTGCCAGTGGGGGACGGAGCTCCTATAATTCACCCCTCCACTTT.

There are many counts of this clonotype. The rearrangement joins TRBV12-3 or TRBV12-4 to TRBJ1-2; D not certain. The length of the CDR3 is 15 residues. The germline V and J ends were trimmed by 2 bases and 0 bases, with 10 bases remaining between them. The CDR3 is CASSLILKANYGYTF. In nucleotides, the CDR3 is TGTGCCAGCAGTTTAATTCTGAAAGCTAACTATGGCTACACCTTC.